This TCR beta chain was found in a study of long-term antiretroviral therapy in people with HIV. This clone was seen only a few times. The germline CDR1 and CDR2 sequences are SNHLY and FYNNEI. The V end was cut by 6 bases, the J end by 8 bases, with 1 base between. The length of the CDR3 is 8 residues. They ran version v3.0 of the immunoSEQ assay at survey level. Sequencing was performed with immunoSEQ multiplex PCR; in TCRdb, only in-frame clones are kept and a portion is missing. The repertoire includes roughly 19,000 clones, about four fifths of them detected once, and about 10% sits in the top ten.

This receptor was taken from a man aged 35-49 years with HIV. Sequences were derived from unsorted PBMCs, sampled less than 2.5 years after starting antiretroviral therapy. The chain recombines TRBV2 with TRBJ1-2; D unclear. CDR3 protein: CASRGYTF. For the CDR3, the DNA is TGTGCCAGCAGAGGCTACACCTTC.